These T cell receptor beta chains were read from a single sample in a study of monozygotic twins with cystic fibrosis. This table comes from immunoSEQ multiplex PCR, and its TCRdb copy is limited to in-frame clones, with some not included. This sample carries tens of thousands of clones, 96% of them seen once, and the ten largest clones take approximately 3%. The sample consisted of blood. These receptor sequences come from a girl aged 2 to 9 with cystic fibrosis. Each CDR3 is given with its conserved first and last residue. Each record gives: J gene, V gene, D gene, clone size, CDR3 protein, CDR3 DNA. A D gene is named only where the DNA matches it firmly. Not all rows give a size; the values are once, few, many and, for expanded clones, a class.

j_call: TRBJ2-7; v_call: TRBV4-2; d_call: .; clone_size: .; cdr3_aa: CASSQDVGASSYEQYF; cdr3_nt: TGTGCCAGCAGCCAAGATGTCGGGGCTAGCTCCTACGAGCAGTACTTC
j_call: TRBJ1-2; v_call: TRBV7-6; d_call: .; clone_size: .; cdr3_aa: CASSSTQGDGYTF; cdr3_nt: TGTGCCAGCAGCTCTACCCAAGGAGATGGCTACACCTTC
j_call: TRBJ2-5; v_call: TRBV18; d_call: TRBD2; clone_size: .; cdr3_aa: CASSPRTSGRGPPKTQYF; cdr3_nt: TGTGCCAGCTCACCAAGGACTAGCGGGAGGGGTCCCCCCAAGACCCAGTACTTC
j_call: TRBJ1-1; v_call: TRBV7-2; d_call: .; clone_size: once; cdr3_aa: CASSLLVNTEAFF; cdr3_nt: TGTGCCAGCAGCTTACTGGTGAACACTGAAGCTTTCTTT
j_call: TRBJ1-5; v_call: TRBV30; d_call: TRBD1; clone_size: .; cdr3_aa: CAWSLDRARQPQHF; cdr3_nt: TGTGCCTGGAGTCTTGACAGGGCCAGGCAGCCCCAGCATTTT
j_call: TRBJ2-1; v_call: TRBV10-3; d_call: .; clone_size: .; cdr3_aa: CAISDGQGGSYNEQFF; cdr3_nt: TGTGCCATCAGTGATGGTCAGGGCGGTTCCTACAATGAGCAGTTCTTC
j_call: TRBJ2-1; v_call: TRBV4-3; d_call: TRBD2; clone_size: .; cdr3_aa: CASSQVLAGGDEQFF; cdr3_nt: TGCGCCAGCAGCCAAGTCCTAGCGGGAGGAGATGAGCAGTTCTTC
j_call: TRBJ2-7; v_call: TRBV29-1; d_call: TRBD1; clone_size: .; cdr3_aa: CSATGGVHEQYF; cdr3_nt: TGCAGCGCGACAGGGGGTGTCCACGAGCAGTACTTC
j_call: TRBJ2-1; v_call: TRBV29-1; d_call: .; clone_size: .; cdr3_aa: CSVGSNEQFF; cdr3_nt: TGCAGCGTCGGATCTAATGAGCAGTTCTTC
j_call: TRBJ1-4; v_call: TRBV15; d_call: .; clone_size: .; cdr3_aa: CATSRDRGGEKLFF; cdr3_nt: TGTGCCACCAGCAGAGATCGGGGAGGTGAAAAACTGTTTTTT
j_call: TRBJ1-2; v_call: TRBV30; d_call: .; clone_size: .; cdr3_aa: CASTQLDSNYGYTF; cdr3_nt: TGTGCCTCCACTCAATTGGACAGTAACTATGGCTACACCTTC
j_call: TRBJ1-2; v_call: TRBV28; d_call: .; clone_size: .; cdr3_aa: CASSRRGEDGYGYTF; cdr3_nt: TGTGCCAGCAGTCGCCGAGGGGAGGACGGCTATGGCTACACCTTC
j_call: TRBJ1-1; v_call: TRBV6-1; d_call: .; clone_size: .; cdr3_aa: CASMVGAGGTEAFF; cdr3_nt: TGTGCCAGCATGGTAGGGGCCGGGGGCACTGAAGCTTTCTTT
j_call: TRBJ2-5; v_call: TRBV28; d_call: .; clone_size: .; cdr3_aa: CASSLRFWRAVEGVETQYF; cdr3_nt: TGTGCCAGCAGTTTAAGGTTTTGGAGAGCTGTGGAGGGGGTAGAGACCCAGTACTTC
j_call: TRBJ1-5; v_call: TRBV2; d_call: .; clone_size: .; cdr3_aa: CASRALPLDQPQHF; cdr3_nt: TGTGCCAGCAGGGCCCTACCCCTGGATCAGCCCCAGCATTTT
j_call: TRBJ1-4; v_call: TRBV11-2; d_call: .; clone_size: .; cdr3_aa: CASSLEWRLNEKLFF; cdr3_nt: TGTGCCAGCAGCTTAGAATGGCGACTTAATGAAAAACTGTTTTTT
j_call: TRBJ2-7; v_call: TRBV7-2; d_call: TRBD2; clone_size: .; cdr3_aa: CASSPSFRGGHEQYF; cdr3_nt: TGTGCCAGCAGCCCCAGTTTTCGGGGAGGGCACGAGCAGTACTTC
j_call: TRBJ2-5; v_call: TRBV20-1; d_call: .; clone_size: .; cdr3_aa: CSQGKGETQYF; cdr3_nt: TGCTCCCAGGGAAAAGGAGAGACCCAGTACTTC
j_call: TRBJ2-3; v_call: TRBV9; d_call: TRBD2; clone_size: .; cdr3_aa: CASSVGAGGPLTDTQYF; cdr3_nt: TGTGCCAGCAGCGTTGGGGCGGGGGGCCCCCTCACAGATACGCAGTATTTT
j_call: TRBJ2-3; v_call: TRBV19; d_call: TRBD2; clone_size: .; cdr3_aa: CASSIVSGRTDTQYF; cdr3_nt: TGTGCCAGTAGTATCGTTAGCGGGAGGACAGATACGCAGTATTTT
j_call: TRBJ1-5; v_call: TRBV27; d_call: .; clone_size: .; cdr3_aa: CASSLRSGSNQPQHF; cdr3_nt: TGTGCCAGCAGTTTAAGATCAGGGAGCAATCAGCCCCAGCATTTT
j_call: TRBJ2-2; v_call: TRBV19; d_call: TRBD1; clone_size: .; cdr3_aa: CASSIKEGQGDTGELFF; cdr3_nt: TGTGCCAGTAGTATTAAGGAGGGACAGGGCGATACCGGGGAGCTGTTTTTT
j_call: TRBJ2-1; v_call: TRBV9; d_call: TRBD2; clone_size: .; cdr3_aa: CASSVGTSGRENNEQFF; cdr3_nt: TGTGCCAGCAGCGTAGGTACTAGCGGGAGGGAAAACAATGAGCAGTTCTTC
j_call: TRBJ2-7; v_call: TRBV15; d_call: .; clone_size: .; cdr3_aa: CATSRDTGGGQKQYF; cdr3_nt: TGTGCCACCAGCAGAGATACGGGCGGAGGTCAAAAGCAGTACTTC
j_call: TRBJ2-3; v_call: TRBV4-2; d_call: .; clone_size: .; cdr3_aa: CASSQEMGYYTDTQYF; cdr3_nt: TGTGCCAGCAGCCAAGAGATGGGTTACTACACAGATACGCAGTATTTT
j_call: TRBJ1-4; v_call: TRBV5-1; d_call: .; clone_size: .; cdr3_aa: CASTLGGVNEKLFF; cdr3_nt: TGCGCCAGCACCCTGGGAGGTGTTAATGAAAAACTGTTTTTT
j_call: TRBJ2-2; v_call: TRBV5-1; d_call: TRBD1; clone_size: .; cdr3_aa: CASRTGTNTGELFF; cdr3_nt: TGCGCCAGCCGGACAGGTACAAACACCGGGGAGCTGTTTTTT
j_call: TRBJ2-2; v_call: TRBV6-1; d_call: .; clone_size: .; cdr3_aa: CASPDRNTGELFF; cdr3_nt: TGTGCCAGCCCGGACAGGAACACCGGGGAGCTGTTTTTT
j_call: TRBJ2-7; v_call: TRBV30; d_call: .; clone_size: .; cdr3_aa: CAWSEEGGLGSYEQYF; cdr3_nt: TGTGCCTGGAGTGAGGAGGGAGGACTTGGCTCTTACGAGCAGTACTTC
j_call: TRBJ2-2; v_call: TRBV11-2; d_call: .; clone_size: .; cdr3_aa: CASRSTRQVNTGELFF; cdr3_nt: TGTGCCAGCAGAAGCACACGTCAGGTCAACACCGGGGAGCTGTTTTTT
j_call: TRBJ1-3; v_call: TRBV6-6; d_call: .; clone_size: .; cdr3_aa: CASIRDMTYSGNTIYF; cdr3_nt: TGTGCCAGCATTAGGGACATGACTTACTCTGGAAACACCATATATTTT
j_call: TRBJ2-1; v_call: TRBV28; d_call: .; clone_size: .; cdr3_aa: CASSLSGGGGYEQFF; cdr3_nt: TGTGCCAGCAGTTTATCAGGGGGAGGTGGGTATGAGCAGTTCTTC
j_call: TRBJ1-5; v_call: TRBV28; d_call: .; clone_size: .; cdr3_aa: CASSPHLGGGNQPQHF; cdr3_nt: TGTGCCAGCAGTCCCCATCTAGGCGGGGGCAATCAGCCCCAGCATTTT
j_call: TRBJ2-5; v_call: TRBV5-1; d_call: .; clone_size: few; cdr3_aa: CASSGRWGETQYF; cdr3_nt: TGCGCCAGCAGCGGGAGATGGGGAGAGACCCAGTACTTC
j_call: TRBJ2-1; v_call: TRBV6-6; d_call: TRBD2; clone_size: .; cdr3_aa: CASSPKAGANNEQFF; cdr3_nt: TGTGCCAGCAGTCCGAAAGCGGGAGCAAACAATGAGCAGTTCTTC
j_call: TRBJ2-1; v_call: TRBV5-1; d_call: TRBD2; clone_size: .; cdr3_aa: CASSPTSGEPNEQFF; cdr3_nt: TGCGCCAGCAGCCCCACTAGCGGGGAACCCAATGAGCAGTTCTTC
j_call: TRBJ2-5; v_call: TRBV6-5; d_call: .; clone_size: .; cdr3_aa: CASDCPEPREETQYF; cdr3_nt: TGTGCCAGCGACTGCCCCGAGCCCAGAGAAGAGACCCAGTACTTC
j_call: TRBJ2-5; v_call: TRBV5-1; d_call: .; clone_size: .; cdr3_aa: CASSLYPRQTTEETQYF; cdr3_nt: TGCGCCAGCAGCTTGTACCCCAGACAGACAACGGAAGAGACCCAGTACTTC
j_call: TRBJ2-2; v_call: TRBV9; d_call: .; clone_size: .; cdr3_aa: CASSLRVSGELFF; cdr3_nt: TGTGCCAGCAGCCTCAGAGTCTCCGGGGAGCTGTTTTTT
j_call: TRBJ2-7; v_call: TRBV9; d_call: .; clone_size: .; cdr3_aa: CASSSRGQSYEQYF; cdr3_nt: TGTGCCAGCAGCTCGAGGGGACAATCCTACGAGCAGTACTTC
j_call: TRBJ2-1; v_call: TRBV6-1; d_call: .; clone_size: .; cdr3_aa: CASGTYAYNEQFF; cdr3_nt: TGTGCCAGCGGAACTTACGCCTACAATGAGCAGTTCTTC
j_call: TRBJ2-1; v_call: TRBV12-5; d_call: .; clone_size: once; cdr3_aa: CASGLKGGSYNEQFF; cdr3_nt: TGTGCTAGTGGTCTGAAAGGGGGCTCCTACAATGAGCAGTTCTTC
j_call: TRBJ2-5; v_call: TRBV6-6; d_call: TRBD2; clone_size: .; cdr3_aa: CASSSLATGETQYF; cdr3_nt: TGTGCCAGCAGTTCACTAGCGACCGGAGAGACCCAGTACTTC
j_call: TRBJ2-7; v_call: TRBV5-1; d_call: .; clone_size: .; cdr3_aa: CASSFGGPVSSYEQYF; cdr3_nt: TGCGCCAGCAGCTTCGGCGGACCGGTTTCCTCCTACGAGCAGTACTTC
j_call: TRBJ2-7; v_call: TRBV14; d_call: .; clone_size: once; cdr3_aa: CASSQDGRYEQYF; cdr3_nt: TGTGCCAGCAGCCAAGATGGAAGGTACGAGCAGTACTTC
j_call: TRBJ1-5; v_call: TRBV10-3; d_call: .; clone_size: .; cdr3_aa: CAISEGPVTQPQHF; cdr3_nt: TGTGCCATCAGTGAGGGTCCGGTAACTCAGCCCCAGCATTTT
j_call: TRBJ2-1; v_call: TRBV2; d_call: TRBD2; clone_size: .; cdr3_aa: CASSGLAGLYNEQFF; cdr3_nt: TGTGCCAGCTCCGGACTAGCGGGACTATACAATGAGCAGTTCTTC
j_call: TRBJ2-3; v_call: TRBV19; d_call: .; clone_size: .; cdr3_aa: CASKPTGVGYTDTQYF; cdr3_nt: TGTGCCAGTAAACCGACCGGTGTCGGATACACAGATACGCAGTATTTT
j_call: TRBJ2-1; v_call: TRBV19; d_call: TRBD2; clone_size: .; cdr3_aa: CASLVYAGGAYNEQFF; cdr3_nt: TGTGCCAGTTTAGTATACGCGGGAGGAGCATACAATGAGCAGTTCTTC
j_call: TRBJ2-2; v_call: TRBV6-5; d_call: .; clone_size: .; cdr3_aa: CASSPSRNTGELFF; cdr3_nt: TGTGCCAGCAGCCCCTCGCGGAACACCGGGGAGCTGTTTTTT
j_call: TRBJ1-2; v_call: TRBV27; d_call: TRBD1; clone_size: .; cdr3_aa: CASSRGQGLYGYTF; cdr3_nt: TGTGCCAGCAGTCGTGGACAGGGTCTTTATGGCTACACCTTC
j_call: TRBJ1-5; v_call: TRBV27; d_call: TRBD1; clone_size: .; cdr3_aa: CASSLTGTYSNQPQHF; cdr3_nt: TGTGCCAGCAGTCTGACAGGGACTTATAGCAATCAGCCCCAGCATTTT
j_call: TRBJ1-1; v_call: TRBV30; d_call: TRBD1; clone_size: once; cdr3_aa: CAWNFGGGFGEAFF; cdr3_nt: TGTGCCTGGAATTTTGGAGGGGGCTTCGGTGAAGCTTTCTTT
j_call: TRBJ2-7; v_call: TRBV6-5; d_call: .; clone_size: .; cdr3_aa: CASRRAGRFYEQYF; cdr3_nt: TGTGCCAGCAGGCGGGCTGGAAGATTCTACGAGCAGTACTTC
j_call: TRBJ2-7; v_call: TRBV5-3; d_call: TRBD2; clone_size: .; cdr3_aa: CARSGSGNEQYF; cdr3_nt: TGTGCCAGAAGCGGTAGCGGGAACGAGCAGTACTTC
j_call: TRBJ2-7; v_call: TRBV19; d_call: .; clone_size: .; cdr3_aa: CASSGNYEQYF; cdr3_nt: TGTGCCAGCAGCGGTAACTACGAGCAGTACTTC
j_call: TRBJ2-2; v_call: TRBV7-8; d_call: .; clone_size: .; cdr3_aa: CASSSRRNTGELFF; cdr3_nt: TGTGCCAGCAGCTCAAGGCGGAACACCGGGGAGCTGTTTTTT
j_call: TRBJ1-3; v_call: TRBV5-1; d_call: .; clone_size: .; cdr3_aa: CASSPGGGSGNTIYF; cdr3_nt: TGCGCCAGCAGCCCCGGGGGGGGCTCTGGAAACACCATATATTTT
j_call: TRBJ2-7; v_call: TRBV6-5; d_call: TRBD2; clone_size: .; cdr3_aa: CASSSSGTSSYEQYF; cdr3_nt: TGTGCCAGCAGTTCTAGCGGAACCAGCTCCTACGAGCAGTACTTC